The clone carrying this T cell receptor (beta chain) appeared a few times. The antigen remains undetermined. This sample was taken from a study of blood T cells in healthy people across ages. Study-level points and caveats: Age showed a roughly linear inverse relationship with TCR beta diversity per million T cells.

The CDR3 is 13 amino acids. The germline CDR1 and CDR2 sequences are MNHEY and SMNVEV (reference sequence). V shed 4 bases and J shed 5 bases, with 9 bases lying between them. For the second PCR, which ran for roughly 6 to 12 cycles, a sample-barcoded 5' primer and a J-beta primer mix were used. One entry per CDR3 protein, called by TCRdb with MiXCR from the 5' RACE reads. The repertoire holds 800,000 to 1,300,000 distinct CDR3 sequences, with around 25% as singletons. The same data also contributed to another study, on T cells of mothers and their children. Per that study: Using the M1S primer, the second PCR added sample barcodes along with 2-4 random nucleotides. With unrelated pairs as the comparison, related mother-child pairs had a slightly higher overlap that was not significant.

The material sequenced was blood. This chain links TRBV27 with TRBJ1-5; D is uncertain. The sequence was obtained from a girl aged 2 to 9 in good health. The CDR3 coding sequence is TGTGCCAGCAGTTCAGGACGTTATCAGCCCCAGCATTTT. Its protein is CASSSGRYQPQHF.